A single sample gave rise to the 27 T cell receptor beta chains below, sequenced in a study of T cells in Graves' hyperthyroidism and ophthalmopathy. The source material, RNA transcripts, was used to amplify TCR beta CDR3 regions. HTBI primers were employed in a first-round RT-PCR of the TCR CDR3. TCRdb fed the multiplex PCR reads into MiXCR, producing one record per CDR3 protein. The profile shows nearly 750,000 distinct CDR3 sequences, over 35% of them singletons. The sample comprised blood. The receptors were sampled from a woman in her thirties or forties with Graves' hyperthyroidism.

This clonotype has ten or more counts. The rearrangement links TRBV15 to TRBJ1-3; no clear D. CDR3 length: 14 amino acids. V was pared by 5 bases and J by 0 bases, with 8 bases between. The germline CDR1 and CDR2 sequences are LNHNV and YYDKDF (reference sequence). The CDR3 protein is CATSPPSSGNTIYF. DNA for the CDR3: TGTGCCACCAGCCCTCCTAGCTCTGGAAACACCATATATTTT. Supplemented by reference TRBV15 and TRBJ1-3, the full variable domain reads DAMVIQNPRYQVTQFGKPVTLSCSQTLNHNVMYWYQQKSSQAPKLLFHYYDKDFNNEADTPDNFQSRRPNTSFCFLDIRSPGLGDTAMYLCATSPPSSGNTIYFGEGSWLTVV.

The rearrangement links TRBV29-1 to TRBJ1-5; 11 bases agree with TRBD1. This CDR3 region has 13 residues. Germline V gene lookup returns CDR1 SQVTM and CDR2 ANQGSEA. DNA for the CDR3: TGCAGTTACTGGACAGGGGGCACTCAGCCCCAGCATTTT. Its translation: CSYWTGGTQPQHF.

In this sample, this clonotype turned up many times. As DNA, the CDR3 is TGTGCCAGCAGCCCGGTGGACGAGCAGTACTTC. Translating it yields CASSPVDEQYF. This chain uses TRBV7-9 with TRBJ2-7; no clear D. The CDR3 sequence is 11 residues long. Trimming shortened V by 5 bases and J by 5 bases, and 7 bases separated the two germline ends. Germline V gene sequence: CDR1 SEHNR, CDR2 FQNEAQ (reference sequence).

This clonotype was seen once. A much larger clone differs from this one at a single base, so this may be a read error. The rearrangement uses TRBV10-3 and TRBJ1-1; TRBD1 matches at 9 bases. J was trimmed by 11 bases and V by 3 bases; bases with no gene match: 10. Germline values: CDR1 ENHRY, CDR2 SYGVKD. The CDR3 is made up of 14 amino acids. CDR3 in amino acids: CAISEQGARYGAFF. The CDR3 coding sequence is TGTGCCATCAGTGAACAGGGGGCGCGGTATGGGGCTTTCTTT.

The chain employs TRBV12-3 or TRBV12-4 and TRBJ2-2, with 7 bases aligning to TRBD2. J gave up 1 base and V 2 bases, and 4 bases lay outside the gene matches. This CDR3 is built from 16 residues. In DNA, the CDR3 is TGTGCCAGCAGTTTATGGGGGGGAAGGAACACCGGGGAGCTGTTTTTT. Residues: CASSLWGGRNTGELFF.

The table lists this clonotype with a few counts. This chain joins TRBV12-3 or TRBV12-4 and TRBJ1-6, with TRBD1 matching 7 bases. Losses at the gene ends were 7 bases for V and 9 bases for J; bases not matched to a gene: 12. There are 15 residues in the CDR3. The CDR3: CASTIRQGGTSPLHF. Here the CDR3 DNA reads TGTGCCAGCACCATCCGACAGGGCGGAACTTCACCCCTCCACTTT.

The chain employs TRBV4-3 and TRBJ1-6, with 11 bases matching TRBD1. CDR3 length: 17 amino acids. V was pared by 0 bases and J by 7 bases, with 5 bases of the junction left unmatched. CDR1 LGHNA and CDR2 YSLEER come from the germline V gene. The CDR3 spells CASSQEKGQGVNSPLHF. The DNA for the CDR3 is TGCGCCAGCAGCCAAGAGAAGGGACAGGGGGTGAATTCACCCCTCCACTTT.

Concerning this clonotype itself: With a much larger clone just one base away, this may be a read error. The chain carries TRBV7-9 and TRBJ2-5, with 9 bases lining up with TRBD2. CDR3 size: 18 residues. Per germline, CDR1 SEHNR and CDR2 FQNEAQ (reference sequence). V lost 5 bases and J lost 1; bases outside the gene matches: 14. The DNA for the CDR3 is TGTGCCAGCAGCCCCCGGGAGCGGGGGGCGGGGTGCCAAGAGACCCAGTACTTC. Translating it yields CASSPRERGAGCQETQYF.

A few counts support this clonotype. The chain has TRBV6-6 and TRBJ1-2; no firm D call. V was pared by 5 bases and J by 6 bases, with 19 bases between. Germline CDR1 is MNHNY and CDR2 is SVGAGI (reference sequence). CDR3 size: 15 residues. Here the CDR3 reads CASSPLRYVENGYTF. CDR3 bases: TGTGCCAGCAGTCCACTACGATACGTCGAGAATGGCTACACCTTC.

The chain employs TRBV25-1 and TRBJ1-2, with 8 bases that match TRBD1. J lost 4 bases, V lost 11 bases, and 9 bases had no gene match. The CDR3 is 13 residues long. Germline CDR1 and CDR2: MGHDK and SYGVNS. In nucleotides, the CDR3 is TGTGCCTGGAGTACAGGGGGATTCTATGGCTACACCTTC. Translated: CAWSTGGFYGYTF.

This chain connects TRBV29-1 to TRBJ1-1; tentatively, D is TRBD1 (5 bases). Trimming removed 7 bases from V and 3 bases from J, with 15 bases in between. Germline CDR1 SQVTM, CDR2 ANQGSEA. The CDR3 is made up of 13 amino acids. The CDR3 is CSGSWGMYTEAFF. DNA for the CDR3: TGCAGCGGTTCCTGGGGCATGTACACTGAAGCTTTCTTT.

This clonotype was counted between two and nine times. The chain employs TRBV28 and TRBJ1-2; D gene uncertain. Germline V gives CDR1 MDHEN, CDR2 SYDVKM. The CDR3 is 13 amino acids. With 8 bases removed from V and 10 bases from J, the gap between germline ends came to 20 bases. The CDR3 nucleotides read TGTGCCAGCCTCTCCACCCACACGGAGTCCTACACCTTC. This codes for CASLSTHTESYTF.

The chain joins TRBV20-1 to TRBJ1-4, with D perhaps matching TRBD1 (5 bases). Germline V CDR1 and CDR2: DFQATT, SNEGSKA (reference sequence). V dropped 0 bases and J dropped 0 bases, with 11 bases sitting between them. This CDR3 is 16 amino acids long. The DNA for the CDR3 is TGCAGTGCTAGAGATTCTGGGGGGGCAACTAATGAAAAACTGTTTTTT. Protein product: CSARDSGGATNEKLFF.

This clonotype was recorded at least ten times. The chain has TRBV29-1 and TRBJ1-2; a possible D gene is TRBD1 (6 bases). The CDR3 contains 14 residues. Germline CDR1 and CDR2: SQVTM and ANQGSEA. Trimming took off 7 bases at V and 4 bases at J, with 19 bases between the two ends. In nucleotides, the CDR3 is TGCAGCGAGACGGACAGCACGCGCAGCTATGGCTACACCTTC. Its translation: CSETDSTRSYGYTF.

Comments on this clonotype: This could be a read error, since a much larger clone is one nucleotide away. As the CDR3 is not closed by the conserved phenylalanine or tryptophan, this likely results from a read error. The CDR3 DNA follows: TGCGCCAGCAGCCAAGTAAAGAACACTGAAGCTTTCCTT. Residues: CASSQVKNTEAFL. This chain joins TRBV7-2 and TRBJ1-1; no clear D. Germline assignment: CDR1 SGHTA and CDR2 FQGNSA. The CDR3 extends over 13 amino acids.

CDR3 bases: TGCGCCAGCAGCCAAACAGGGGGCGCAAACACTGAAGCTTTCTTT. Translated: CASSQTGGANTEAFF. The chain is built from TRBV5-1 and TRBJ1-1; 9 bases match TRBD1. Germline V gene sequence: CDR1 SGHRS, CDR2 YFSETQ. This CDR3 is 15 amino acids long. J lost 2 bases, V lost 4 bases, and 6 bases had no gene match.

The chain employs TRBV11-2 and TRBJ1-6; a possible D gene is TRBD1 (5 bases). Per germline, CDR1 SGHAT and CDR2 FQNNGV. The CDR3 runs 14 residues. V lost 8 bases to trimming and J lost 9 bases, with 17 bases between them. DNA for the CDR3: TGTGCCAGCCGTTCCGCGACAGCTAGTTCACCCCTCCACTTT. Its protein product is CASRSATASSPLHF.

This clonotype has more than one count but fewer than ten. The rearrangement joins TRBV5-4 to TRBJ2-5; 8 nucleotides line up with TRBD2. J was trimmed by 2 bases and V by 4 bases; bases with no gene match: 4. The CDR3 sequence is 14 residues long. Germline values: CDR1 SGHNT, CDR2 YYREEE (reference sequence). CDR3 residues: CASSPGGNQETQYF. As DNA, the CDR3 is TGTGCCAGCAGCCCGGGGGGGAATCAAGAGACCCAGTACTTC.

The rearrangement joins TRBV6-5 to TRBJ1-1, with D possibly matching TRBD1 (5 bases). Trimming shortened V by 2 bases and J by 1 base, and 23 bases separated the two germline ends. The CDR3 sequence is 19 residues long. The germline V gene has CDR1 MNHEY and CDR2 SVGAGI. The CDR3 loop is CASSYGFSFRQGENTEAFF. CDR3 bases: TGTGCCAGCAGTTACGGTTTTAGTTTTCGGCAGGGCGAGAACACTGAAGCTTTCTTT.

The CDR3: CASSRSGRDYGYTF. The DNA for the CDR3 is TGTGCCAGCAGTCGTTCAGGGAGAGACTATGGCTACACCTTC. The gene calls are TRBV12-3 or TRBV12-4 and TRBJ1-2; tentative D call: TRBD1 (5 bases). The CDR3 contains 14 residues. V lost 5 bases and J 3 bases, leaving 13 bases between the germline ends.

The genes are TRBV7-6 and TRBJ2-7, with D hard to call. The DNA end is more similar to TRBJ2-1, so the J call may be wrong. CDR1 and CDR2 (germline): SGHVS, FNYEAQ. This CDR3 contains 11 residues. The CDR3 sequence: CASGRYNEQFF. The CDR3 DNA sequence: TGTGCCAGCGGGCGGTACAATGAGCAGTTCTTC.

This clonotype was seen repeatedly, ten times or more. The chain combines TRBV12-3 or TRBV12-4 with TRBJ1-1; D remains unclear. V gave up 3 bases and J gave up 7 bases, with 3 bases separating them. CDR3 length equals 10 residues. CDR3 nucleotide sequence: TGTGCCAGCAGTTTCCTTGAAGCTTTCTTT. Translation: CASSFLEAFF.

The sample holds a few counts of this clonotype. The CDR3 nucleotides read TGTGCCAGCAGCTCTTATTTGCAGGGGAAAGGAGGCTACACCTTC. Its protein is CASSSYLQGKGGYTF. This chain uses TRBV6-5 with TRBJ1-2; D is possibly TRBD1 (6 bases). V dropped 6 bases and J dropped 8 bases, with 22 bases sitting between them. Germline-derived CDR1 and CDR2 are MNHEY and SVGAGI. The CDR3 sequence is 15 residues long.

V and J are TRBV29-1 and TRBJ2-7; unclear D gene. Between the trimmed V and J ends, which lost 8 bases and 5 bases, there was a span of 19 bases. The CDR3 runs to 13 residues. Germline CDR1 SQVTM, CDR2 ANQGSEA. The CDR3: CSFAPGLTDEQYF. CDR3 coding DNA: TGCAGCTTTGCTCCGGGTCTGACGGACGAGCAGTACTTC.

Concerning this clonotype: Just one base apart from a much larger clone, this may be a read error. The CDR3 sequence: CASAGLDQPQHF. CDR3 sequence (DNA): TGTGCCAGCGCGGGGCTCGATCAGCCCCAGCATTTT. This sequence joins TRBV19 and TRBJ1-5; a possible D gene is TRBD1 (5 bases). V shed 9 bases and J shed 5 bases, with 11 bases lying between them. Germline loops: CDR1 LNHDA, CDR2 SQIVND (reference sequence). The CDR3 is made up of 12 amino acids.

The V call is TRBV7-2, the J call TRBJ1-2, with no clear D. The CDR3 spans 13 residues. The ends were cut back, 4 bases at V and 5 bases at J, with 11 bases in the middle. Per germline, CDR1 SGHTA and CDR2 FQGNSA. Here the CDR3 reads CASSWVDQYGYTF. In DNA form, the CDR3 reads TGTGCCAGCAGCTGGGTAGATCAGTATGGCTACACCTTC. The variable domain in full, with the rest retrieved from reference TRBV7-2 and TRBJ1-2, is GAGVSQSPSNKVTEKGKDVELRCDPISGHTALYWYRQSLGQGLEFLIYFQGNSAPDKSGLPSDRFSAERTGGSVSTLTIQRTQQEDSAVYLCASSWVDQYGYTFGSGTRLTVV.

The chain employs TRBV7-9 and TRBJ2-6; D is uncertain. The CDR3 consists of 17 residues. The V and J ends lost 6 bases and 0 bases respectively, with 15 bases between them. The germline gives CDR1 SEHNR, CDR2 FQNEAQ (reference sequence). The CDR3 DNA is TGTGCCAGCAGTTTATCGGCCAGTTACTCTGGGGCCAACGTCCTGACTTTC. It is translated as CASSLSASYSGANVLTF.